Listed below are T cell receptor beta chains from one sample, sequenced in a study of identifying expanded T cells in peripheral blood. Sequencing used immunoSEQ multiplex PCR; TCRdb keeps in-frame clones, though not all of them. The sample includes some 91,000 clones, around 88% of them seen just once. The sequencing input was blood. The source is a person between 18 and 70 years old in good health. Each CDR3 is given with its conserved first and last residue. The D gene is left open where the match is weak. The listing skips clone size in some rows; elsewhere it reads once, few, many or a size class.

j_call d_call v_call clone_size cdr3_nt cdr3_aa
TRBJ1-2 - TRBV6-1 few TGTGCCAGCAGGGTATACCTTCAGAGGGAGACCTTC CASRVYLQRETF
TRBJ1-2 - TRBV18 - TGTGCCAGCTCACCAAGGACGGAATATGGCTACACCTTC CASSPRTEYGYTF
TRBJ1-1 - TRBV28 - TGTGCCAGCAGTTCTCCGGACGGCTCTCGGGCTTTCTTT CASSSPDGSRAFF
TRBJ1-6 - TRBV7-9 few TGTGCCAGCAGCGCGCGAGGCGGCAATTCACCCCTCCACTTT CASSARGGNSPLHF
TRBJ1-4 TRBD1 TRBV7-2 - TGTGCCAGCACCTTGACAGGGGCCGTTGGTGAAAAACTGTTTTTT CASTLTGAVGEKLFF
TRBJ2-2 - TRBV5-6 - TGTGCCAGCAGCTTGGGACTGATAGCGAACACCGGGGAGCTGTTTTTT CASSLGLIANTGELFF
TRBJ2-2 - TRBV4-3 - TGCGCCAGCAGCCAAGTGGCTCTCACCGGGGAGCTGTTTTTT CASSQVALTGELFF
TRBJ2-1 - TRBV7-9 - TGTGCCAGCAGCCATCCTCAGGGGTACAATGAGCAGTTCTTC CASSHPQGYNEQFF
TRBJ2-3 TRBD2 TRBV6-4 - TGTGCCAGACTAGCGGGAGGTATGGATACGCAGTATTTT CARLAGGMDTQYF
TRBJ1-1 - TRBV18 - TGTGCCAGCTCACCAGAGGGGACTAGGACTGAAGCTTTCTTT CASSPEGTRTEAFF
TRBJ2-5 - TRBV28 - TGTGCCACCACAGGTAGACAAGAGACCCAGTACTTC CATTGRQETQYF
TRBJ2-1 - TRBV27 - TGTGCCAGCCGGGCTAGCGCTAACAATGAGCAGTTCTTC CASRASANNEQFF
TRBJ2-7 TRBD2 TRBV6-4 - TGTGCCAGCAGTGACTCGGCGGGAGGGTCGTCGCAGGAGCAGTACTTC CASSDSAGGSSQEQYF
TRBJ1-5 - TRBV7-2 - TGTGCCAGCAGCCCCCGAGGGAATCAGCCCCAGCATTTT CASSPRGNQPQHF
TRBJ2-3 - TRBV29-1 - TGCAGCGTTGAACAGTCAAACACAGATACGCAGTATTTT CSVEQSNTDTQYF
TRBJ2-5 - TRBV5-3 - TGTGCCAGAAGCTTGGTGTACAGGCCCCCGGGGGATTTCCAAGAGACCCAGTACTTC CARSLVYRPPGDFQETQYF
TRBJ2-3 - TRBV6-4 - TGTGCCAGCAGTGACAGGGGGTTTGACACAGATACGCAGTATTTT CASSDRGFDTDTQYF
TRBJ2-7 TRBD2 TRBV18 - TGTGCCAGCTCAACCGAAATGGGAGGGGAGCAGTACTTC CASSTEMGGEQYF
TRBJ1-2 - TRBV30 - TGTGCCTGGAGTGTACAAACGGGCTATGGCTACACCTTC CAWSVQTGYGYTF
TRBJ2-3 TRBD2 TRBV9 - TGTGCCAGCAGCGTAGCTAGCGGGGGGCTCACAGATACGCAGTATTTT CASSVASGGLTDTQYF
TRBJ1-1 - TRBV7-9 - TGTGCCAGCAGCGTACGGGCTCCCCCAAACACTGAAGCTTTCTTT CASSVRAPPNTEAFF
TRBJ1-6 - TRBV7-2 - TGTGCCAGCAGCTTATCCGACCCAAATTCACCCCTCCACTTT CASSLSDPNSPLHF
TRBJ2-1 TRBD1 TRBV6-1 medium-sized TGTGCCAGCAGTGAAGCGGAGGGGACAGGGGGCAATGAGCAGTTCTTC CASSEAEGTGGNEQFF
TRBJ2-1 TRBD1 TRBV4-2 - TGTGCCAGCAGCCAAGCCGGACAGGGGGCCTACAATGAGCAGTTCTTC CASSQAGQGAYNEQFF
TRBJ1-2 TRBD1 TRBV6-1 - TGTGCCAGTTCACGGACAGGGGGAGATGGCTACACCTTC CASSRTGGDGYTF
TRBJ2-7 TRBD1 TRBV7-9 - TGTGCCAGCAGCTTAGAAGAAACAGGGGCCTACTACGAGCAGTACTTC CASSLEETGAYYEQYF
TRBJ1-5 - TRBV6-6 - TGTGCCAGCAGTAACTTCGGGACCCTCAATCAGCCCCAGCATTTT CASSNFGTLNQPQHF
TRBJ2-5 TRBD2 TRBV19 - TGTGCCAGTAGCCTTAGCGGGAGGGCCGGAGAGACCCAGTACTTC CASSLSGRAGETQYF
TRBJ1-5 TRBD1 TRBV7-8 - TGTGCCAGCAGCTTAGAAGGATACAGGGGTAAGGATCAGCCCCAGCATTTT CASSLEGYRGKDQPQHF
TRBJ2-3 TRBD2 TRBV7-8 - TGTGCCAGCAGCTTAAGGACTAGCGGAGATACGCAGTATTTT CASSLRTSGDTQYF
TRBJ1-5 TRBD1 TRBV28 - TGTGCCAGCAGTTTATCGGGACAGTTCCAGCATTTT CASSLSGQFQHF
TRBJ2-5 - TRBV19 - TGTGCCAGAAGGAGTTTTTGCCCCGAGACCCAGTACTTC CARRSFCPETQYF
TRBJ1-2 - TRBV7-3 - TGTGCCAGCAGCCGAAACTATGGCTACACCTTC CASSRNYGYTF
TRBJ1-1 - TRBV6-6 once TGTGCCAGCAGTTACTCGAAAACCGGCACTGAAGCTTTCTTT CASSYSKTGTEAFF
TRBJ2-1 TRBD2 TRBV7-2 - TGTGCCAGCAGCTATGGGCTAGCGGCTTCCTACAATGAGCAGTTCTTC CASSYGLAASYNEQFF
TRBJ2-3 - TRBV16 - TGTGCCAGCAGCCAAAGGCCAAGCACAGATACGCAGTATTTT CASSQRPSTDTQYF
TRBJ2-7 - TRBV5-1 - TGCGCCAGCGGAAGGGGCCTTTCCTACGAGCAGTACTTC CASGRGLSYEQYF
TRBJ1-1 TRBD1 TRBV30 - TGTGCCTGGAGCCAGACAGGGATTTTCACTGAAGCTTTCTTT CAWSQTGIFTEAFF
TRBJ2-3 - TRBV9 - TGTGCCAGCAGCGGGCCGGGACTGGGGACAGATACGCAGTATTTT CASSGPGLGTDTQYF
TRBJ2-3 - TRBV5-1 few TGCGCCAGCAGCTTACTGAGTGGGGATACGCAGTATTTT CASSLLSGDTQYF
TRBJ2-7 - TRBV4-1 - TGCGCCAGCAGCCAAAGGGCGGCCCCCAACTACGAGCAGTACTTC CASSQRAAPNYEQYF